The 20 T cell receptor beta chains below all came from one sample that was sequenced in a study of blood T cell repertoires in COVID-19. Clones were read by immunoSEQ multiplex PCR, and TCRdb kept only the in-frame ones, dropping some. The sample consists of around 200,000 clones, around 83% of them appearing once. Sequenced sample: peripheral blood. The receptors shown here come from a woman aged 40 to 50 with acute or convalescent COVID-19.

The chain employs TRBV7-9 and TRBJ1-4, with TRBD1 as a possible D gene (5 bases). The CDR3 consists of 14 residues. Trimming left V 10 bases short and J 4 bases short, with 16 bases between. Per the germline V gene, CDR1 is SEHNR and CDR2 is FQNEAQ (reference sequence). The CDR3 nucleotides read TGTGCCACCTTGGGGGGGAGAAGTAATGAAAAACTGTTTTTT. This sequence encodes CATLGGRSNEKLFF. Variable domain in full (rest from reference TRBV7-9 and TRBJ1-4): DTGVSQNPRHKITKRGQNVTFRCDPISEHNRLYWYRQTLGQGPEFLTYFQNEAQLEKSRLLSDRFSAERPKGSFSTLEIQRTEQGDSAMYLCATLGGRSNEKLFFGSGTQLSVL.

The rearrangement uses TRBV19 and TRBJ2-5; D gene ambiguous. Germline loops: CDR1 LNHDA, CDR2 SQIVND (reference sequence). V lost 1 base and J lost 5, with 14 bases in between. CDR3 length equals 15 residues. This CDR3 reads CASSIGLTWSETQYF. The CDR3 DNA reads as TGTGCCAGTAGTATAGGCCTCACTTGGTCGGAGACCCAGTACTTC.

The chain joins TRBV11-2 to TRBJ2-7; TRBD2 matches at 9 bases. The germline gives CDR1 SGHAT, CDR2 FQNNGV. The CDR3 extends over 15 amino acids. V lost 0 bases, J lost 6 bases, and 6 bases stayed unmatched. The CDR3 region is CASSLDLAGVGEQYF. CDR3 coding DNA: TGTGCCAGCAGCTTAGATTTAGCGGGAGTCGGCGAGCAGTACTTC. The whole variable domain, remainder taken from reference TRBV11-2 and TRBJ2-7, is EAGVAQSPRYKIIEKRQSVAFWCNPISGHATLYWYQQILGQGPKLLIQFQNNGVVDDSQLPKDRFSAERLKGVDSTLKIQPAKLEDSAVYLCASSLDLAGVGEQYFGPGTRLTVT.

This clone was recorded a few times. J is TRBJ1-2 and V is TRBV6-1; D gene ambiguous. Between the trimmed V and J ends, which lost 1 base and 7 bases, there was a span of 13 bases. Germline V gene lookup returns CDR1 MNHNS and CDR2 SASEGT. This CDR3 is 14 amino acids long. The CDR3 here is CASSEDVRVFGYTF. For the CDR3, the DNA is TGTGCCAGCAGTGAAGACGTTCGAGTATTTGGCTACACCTTC.

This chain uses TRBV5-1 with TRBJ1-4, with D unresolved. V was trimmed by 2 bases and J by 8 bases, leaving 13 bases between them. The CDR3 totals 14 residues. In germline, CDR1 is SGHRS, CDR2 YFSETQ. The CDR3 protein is CASSFSSSREKLFF. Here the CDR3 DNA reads TGCGCCAGCAGCTTTTCCTCAAGCCGGGAAAAACTGTTTTTT.

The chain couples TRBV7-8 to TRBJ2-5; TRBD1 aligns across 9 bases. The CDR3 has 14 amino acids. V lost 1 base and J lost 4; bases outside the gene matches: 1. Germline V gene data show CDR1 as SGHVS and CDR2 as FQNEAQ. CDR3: CASSLGTGAETQYF. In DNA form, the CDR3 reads TGTGCCAGCAGCTTAGGGACAGGGGCAGAGACCCAGTACTTC.

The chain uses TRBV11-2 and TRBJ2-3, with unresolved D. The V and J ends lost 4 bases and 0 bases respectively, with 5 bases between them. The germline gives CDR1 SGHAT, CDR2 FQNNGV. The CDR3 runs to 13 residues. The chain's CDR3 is CASSSYSTDTQYF. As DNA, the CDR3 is TGTGCCAGCAGCTCCTACAGCACAGATACGCAGTATTTT.

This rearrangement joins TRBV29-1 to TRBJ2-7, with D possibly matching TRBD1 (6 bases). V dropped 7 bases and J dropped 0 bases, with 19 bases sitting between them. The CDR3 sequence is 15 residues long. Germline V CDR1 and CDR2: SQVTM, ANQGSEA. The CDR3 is CSAIPGGVSSYEQYF. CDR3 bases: TGCAGCGCGATTCCTGGGGGCGTAAGCTCCTACGAGCAGTACTTC.

The CDR3 nucleotides read TGTGCCAGCAGGCGCAGACAGGGCAATTCACCCCTCCACTTT. This encodes CASRRRQGNSPLHF. V gene TRBV2 combines with J gene TRBJ1-6, with 7 bases lining up with TRBD1. CDR1 SNHLY and CDR2 FYNNEI come from the germline V gene. The CDR3 runs 14 residues. Trimming cost V 6 bases and J 7 bases; bases outside gene matches: 6.

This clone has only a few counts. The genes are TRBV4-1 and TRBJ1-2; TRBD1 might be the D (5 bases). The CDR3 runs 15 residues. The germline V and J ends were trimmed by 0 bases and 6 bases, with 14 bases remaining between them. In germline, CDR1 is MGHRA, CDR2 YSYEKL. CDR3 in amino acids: CASSQDQQGVHGYTF. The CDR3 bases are TGCGCCAGCAGCCAAGATCAACAAGGGGTACATGGCTACACCTTC.

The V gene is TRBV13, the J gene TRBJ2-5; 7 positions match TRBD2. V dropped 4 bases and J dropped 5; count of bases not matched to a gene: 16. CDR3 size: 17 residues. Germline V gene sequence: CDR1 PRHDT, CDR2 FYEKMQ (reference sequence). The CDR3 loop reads CASSSYPAGAGGETQYF. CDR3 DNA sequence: TGTGCCAGCAGCTCCTACCCTGCGGGAGCGGGTGGGGAGACCCAGTACTTC. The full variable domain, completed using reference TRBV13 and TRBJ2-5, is AAGVIQSPRHLIKEKRETATLKCYPIPRHDTVYWYQQGPGQDPQFLISFYEKMQSDKGSIPDRFSAQQFSDYHSELNMSSLELGDSALYFCASSSYPAGAGGETQYFGPGTRLLVL.

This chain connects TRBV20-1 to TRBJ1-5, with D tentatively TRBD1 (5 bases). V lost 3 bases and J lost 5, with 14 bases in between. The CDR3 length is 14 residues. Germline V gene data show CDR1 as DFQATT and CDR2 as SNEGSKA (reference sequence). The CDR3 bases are TGCAGTGCTAGTTTTCGGGGGGTTGATCAGCCCCAGCATTTT. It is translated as CSASFRGVDQPQHF.

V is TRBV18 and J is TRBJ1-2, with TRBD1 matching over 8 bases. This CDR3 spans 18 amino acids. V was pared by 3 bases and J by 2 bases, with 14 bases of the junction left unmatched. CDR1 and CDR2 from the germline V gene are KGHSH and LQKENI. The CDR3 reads CASSPAVRDRKTNYGYTF. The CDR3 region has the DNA TGTGCCAGCTCACCTGCCGTCCGGGACAGGAAAACAAACTATGGCTACACCTTC.

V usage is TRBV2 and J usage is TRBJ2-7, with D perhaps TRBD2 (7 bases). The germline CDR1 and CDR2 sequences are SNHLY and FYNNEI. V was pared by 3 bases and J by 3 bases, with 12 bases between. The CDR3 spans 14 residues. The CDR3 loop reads CASSDKGGGYEQYF. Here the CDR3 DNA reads TGTGCCAGCAGTGATAAGGGGGGGGGCTACGAGCAGTACTTC.

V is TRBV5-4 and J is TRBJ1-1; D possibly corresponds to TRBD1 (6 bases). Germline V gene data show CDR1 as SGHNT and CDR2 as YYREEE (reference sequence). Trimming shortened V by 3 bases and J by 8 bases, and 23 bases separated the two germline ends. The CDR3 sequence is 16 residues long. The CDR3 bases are TGTGCCAGCAGCTGGGGCATTGGGGGCCTATTGAGCGAAGCTTTCTTT. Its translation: CASSWGIGGLLSEAFF.

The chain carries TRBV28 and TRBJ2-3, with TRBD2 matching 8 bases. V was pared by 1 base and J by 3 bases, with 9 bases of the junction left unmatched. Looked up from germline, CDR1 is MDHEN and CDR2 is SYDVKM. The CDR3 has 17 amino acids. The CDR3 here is CASSLFTSGSRTDTQYF. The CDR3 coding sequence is TGTGCCAGCAGTTTATTTACAAGCGGGAGTAGAACAGATACGCAGTATTTT.

CDR3 region: CASSLSSESGGQPQHF. The CDR3, as DNA: TGTGCCAGCAGTTTATCCTCCGAATCAGGGGGTCAGCCCCAGCATTTT. This chain links TRBV28 with TRBJ1-5; TRBD1 agrees at 7 bases. The germline CDR1 and CDR2 sequences are MDHEN and SYDVKM. CDR3 length: 16 residues. V lost 1 base and J lost 6; bases outside the gene matches: 9. The full variable domain, with the rest looked up from reference TRBV28 and TRBJ1-5, is DVKVTQSSRYLVKRTGEKVFLECVQDMDHENMFWYRQDPGLGLRLIYFSYDVKMKEKGDIPEGYSVSREKKERFSLILESASTNQTSMYLCASSLSSESGGQPQHFGDGTRLSIL.

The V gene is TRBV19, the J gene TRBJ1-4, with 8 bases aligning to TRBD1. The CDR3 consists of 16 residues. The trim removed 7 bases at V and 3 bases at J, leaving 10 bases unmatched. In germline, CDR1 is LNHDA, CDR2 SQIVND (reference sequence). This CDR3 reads CASIRAGGASNEKLFF. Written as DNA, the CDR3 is TGTGCCAGTATCCGAGCAGGGGGCGCCTCTAATGAAAAACTGTTTTTT.

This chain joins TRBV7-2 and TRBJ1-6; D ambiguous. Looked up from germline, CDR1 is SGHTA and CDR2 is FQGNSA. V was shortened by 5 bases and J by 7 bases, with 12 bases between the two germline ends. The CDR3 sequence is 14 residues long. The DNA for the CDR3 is TGTGCCAGCAGCCCCAATGCGGGGAATTCACCCCTCCACTTT. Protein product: CASSPNAGNSPLHF.

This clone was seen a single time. This CDR3 reads CASSFGGELFF. The CDR3 nucleotides are TGTGCCAGCAGTTTCGGCGGGGAGCTGTTTTTT. The chain links TRBV27 to TRBJ2-2; D is ambiguous. The CDR3 extends over 11 amino acids. Deletions cut 3 bases from V and 7 bases from J, with 3 bases between. CDR1 and CDR2 (germline): MNHEY, SMNVEV (reference sequence).